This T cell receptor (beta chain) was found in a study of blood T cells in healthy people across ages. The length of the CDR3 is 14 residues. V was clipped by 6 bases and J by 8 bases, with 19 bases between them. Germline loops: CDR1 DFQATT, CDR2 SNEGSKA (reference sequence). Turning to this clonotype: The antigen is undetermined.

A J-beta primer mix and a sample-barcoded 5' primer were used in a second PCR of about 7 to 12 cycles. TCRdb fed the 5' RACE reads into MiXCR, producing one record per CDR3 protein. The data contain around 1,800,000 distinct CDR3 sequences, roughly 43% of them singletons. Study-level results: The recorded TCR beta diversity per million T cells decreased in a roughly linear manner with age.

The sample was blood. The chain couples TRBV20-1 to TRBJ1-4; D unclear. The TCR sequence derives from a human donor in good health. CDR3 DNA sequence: TGCAGTGCAAAAGAAAGGGCGGTTGGCGAAAAACTGTTTTTT. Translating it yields CSAKERAVGEKLFF.